This entry lists 11 T cell receptor beta chains sequenced from one sample in a study of cytomegalovirus exposure and HLA in healthy donors. Researchers ran the PCR with 60 Vbeta and 13 Jbeta primers. Measured with immunoSEQ multiplex PCR; TCRdb has only the in-frame clones, and not every one. The repertoire has about 210,000 clones, 70% to 90% of them found once; the top ten carry 0.2% to 0.25%. The sequenced sample consisted of PBMCs. The receptors derive from a girl aged 2 to 9 in good health and CMV-seronegative.

The chain employs TRBV11-2 and TRBJ2-1; D is possibly TRBD1 (6 bases). V shed 0 bases and J shed 12 bases, with 9 bases lying between them. CDR1 SGHAT and CDR2 FQNNGV come from the germline V gene. The CDR3 loop spans 12 amino acids. CDR3 amino acids: CASSLEGGGQFF. DNA of the CDR3: TGTGCCAGCAGCTTAGAAGGGGGTGGGCAGTTCTTC. The full variable domain, its missing parts supplied by reference TRBV11-2 and TRBJ2-1, is EAGVAQSPRYKIIEKRQSVAFWCNPISGHATLYWYQQILGQGPKLLIQFQNNGVVDDSQLPKDRFSAERLKGVDSTLKIQPAKLEDSAVYLCASSLEGGGQFFGPGTRLTVL.

The CDR3 nucleotides are TGTGCCAGCAGCGTAGGGGCCTCGGGAGGCACTGGAAACACCATATATTTT. Its translation: CASSVGASGGTGNTIYF. J is TRBJ1-3 and V is TRBV9; no clear D gene. The V gene's germline CDR1 is SGDLS and CDR2 YYNGEE. The V gene lost 0 bases and the J gene lost 2 bases, with 15 bases spanning the gap. The CDR3 spans 17 residues.

This clone has more than one count but fewer than ten. The chain links TRBV5-1 to TRBJ1-5, with TRBD1 matching 9 bases. Germline CDR1 reads SGHRS; CDR2 reads YFSETQ. Germline trimming cut 6 bases from V and 6 bases from J; bases unmatched to any gene: 7. The CDR3 loop spans 14 amino acids. Here the CDR3 reads CASTRDRVAQPQHF. In nucleotides, the CDR3 is TGCGCCAGCACGCGGGACAGGGTCGCTCAGCCCCAGCATTTT. Filled out from reference TRBV5-1 and TRBJ1-5, the complete variable domain reads KAGVTQTPRYLIKTRGQQVTLSCSPISGHRSVSWYQQTPGQGLQFLFEYFSETQRNKGNFPGRFSGRQFSNSRSEMNVSTLELGDSALYLCASTRDRVAQPQHFGDGTRLSIL.

The chain uses TRBV6-5 and TRBJ1-1, with 8 nucleotides matching TRBD1. From germline, CDR1 is MNHEY and CDR2 SVGAGI. With V trimmed by 6 bases and J by 1 base, 4 bases remained unmatched. The CDR3 has 14 amino acids. Written as DNA, the CDR3 is TGTGCCAGCAGCTGGACAGGGAGGAACACTGAAGCTTTCTTT. This codes for CASSWTGRNTEAFF.

Only one count was recorded for this clone. J is TRBJ1-2 and V is TRBV4-1, with D possibly TRBD1 on 5 matching bases. Trimming shortened V by 3 bases and J by 7 bases, and 12 bases separated the two germline ends. Germline loops: CDR1 MGHRA, CDR2 YSYEKL. This CDR3 region has 13 residues. CDR3 sequence: CASSHPGQSGYTF. The CDR3 DNA sequence: TGCGCCAGCAGCCATCCTGGACAAAGTGGCTACACCTTC.

The chain couples TRBV5-1 to TRBJ2-7; D possibly corresponds to TRBD1 (5 bases). There are 15 residues in the CDR3. Trimming removed 0 bases at V and 2 bases at J, with 12 bases between. Germline values: CDR1 SGHRS, CDR2 YFSETQ. For the CDR3, the DNA is TGCGCCAGCAGCTTGGCGGACATCCCTACCTACGAGCAGTACTTC. This sequence encodes CASSLADIPTYEQYF.

The CDR3 reads CASSQAGGVADTQYF. The CDR3 DNA reads as TGTGCCAGCAGCCAAGCGGGAGGGGTGGCAGATACGCAGTATTTT. V usage is TRBV4-2 and J usage is TRBJ2-3; 8 nucleotides align to TRBD2. The ends lost 1 base at V and 4 bases at J; junction bases unmatched: 4. Germline CDR1 reads LGHNA; CDR2 reads YNFKEQ. The CDR3 sequence is 15 residues long.

The chain joins TRBV15 to TRBJ2-7, with a possible D match to TRBD2 (7 bases). The CDR3 is 14 residues long. V lost 2 bases and J lost 7, with 15 bases in between. Germline CDR1 and CDR2: LNHNV and YYDKDF (reference sequence). CDR3 amino acids: CATSRTYEGGEQYF. In DNA form, the CDR3 reads TGTGCCACCAGCAGAACCTATGAGGGGGGGGAGCAGTACTTC. The full variable domain, completed using reference TRBV15 and TRBJ2-7, is DAMVIQNPRYQVTQFGKPVTLSCSQTLNHNVMYWYQQKSSQAPKLLFHYYDKDFNNEADTPDNFQSRRPNTSFCFLDIRSPGLGDTAMYLCATSRTYEGGEQYFGPGTRLTVT.

The chain uses TRBV18 and TRBJ2-7; D is unresolved. This CDR3 has 13 amino acids. Germline CDR1 is KGHSH and CDR2 is LQKENI. The V gene lost 3 bases and the J gene lost 4 bases, with 10 bases spanning the gap. DNA for the CDR3: TGTGCCAGCTCACCTGGTCTCGGGTACGAGCAGTACTTC. Translation: CASSPGLGYEQYF.

This chain joins TRBV7-9 and TRBJ2-2; TRBD1 matches 9 bases. This CDR3 is 15 amino acids long. CDR1 and CDR2 from the germline V gene are SEHNR and FQNEAQ (reference sequence). J was trimmed by 10 bases and V by 2 bases; bases with no gene match: 8. CDR3 sequence: CASSLTGGRREELFF. The CDR3 bases are TGTGCCAGCAGCTTAACAGGGGGCCGTAGGGAGGAGCTGTTTTTT.

The chain employs TRBV11-2 and TRBJ2-6, with D possibly being TRBD2 (5 bases). V shed 4 bases and J shed 2 bases, with 18 bases lying between them. The germline CDR1 and CDR2 sequences are SGHAT and FQNNGV. This CDR3 has 18 amino acids. The CDR3 loop is CASSYHLEGLAGANVLTF. DNA for the CDR3: TGTGCCAGCAGCTACCACCTTGAGGGCTTGGCTGGGGCCAACGTCCTGACTTTC.